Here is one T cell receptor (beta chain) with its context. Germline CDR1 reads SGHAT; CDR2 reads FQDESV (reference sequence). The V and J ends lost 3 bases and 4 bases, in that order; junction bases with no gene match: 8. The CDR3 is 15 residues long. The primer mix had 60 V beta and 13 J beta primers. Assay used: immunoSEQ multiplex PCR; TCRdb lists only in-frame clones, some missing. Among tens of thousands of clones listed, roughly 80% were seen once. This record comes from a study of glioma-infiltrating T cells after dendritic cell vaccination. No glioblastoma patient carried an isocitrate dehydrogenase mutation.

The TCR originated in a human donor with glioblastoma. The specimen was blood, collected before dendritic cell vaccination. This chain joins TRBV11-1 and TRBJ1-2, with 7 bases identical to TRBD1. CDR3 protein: CASSLNFRDSYGYTF. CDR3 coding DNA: TGTGCCAGCAGCTTGAATTTTCGGGACAGCTATGGCTACACCTTC.